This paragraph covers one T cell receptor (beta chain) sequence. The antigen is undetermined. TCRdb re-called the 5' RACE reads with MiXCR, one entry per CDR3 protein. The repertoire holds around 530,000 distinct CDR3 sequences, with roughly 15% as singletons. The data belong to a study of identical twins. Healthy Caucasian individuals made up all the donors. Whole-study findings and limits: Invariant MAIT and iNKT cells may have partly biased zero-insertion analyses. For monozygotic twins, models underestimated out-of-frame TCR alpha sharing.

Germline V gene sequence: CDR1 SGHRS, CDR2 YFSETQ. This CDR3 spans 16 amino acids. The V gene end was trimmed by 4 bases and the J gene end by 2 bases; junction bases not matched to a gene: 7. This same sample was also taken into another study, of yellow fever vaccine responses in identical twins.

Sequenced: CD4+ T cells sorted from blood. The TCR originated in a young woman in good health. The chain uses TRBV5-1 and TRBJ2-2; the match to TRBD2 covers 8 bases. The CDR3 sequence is CASSPGTRVNTGELFF. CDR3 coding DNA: TGCGCCAGCAGCCCCGGGACTAGGGTAAACACCGGGGAGCTGTTTTTT. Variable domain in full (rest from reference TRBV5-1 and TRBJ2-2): KAGVTQTPRYLIKTRGQQVTLSCSPISGHRSVSWYQQTPGQGLQFLFEYFSETQRNKGNFPGRFSGRQFSNSRSEMNVSTLELGDSALYLCASSPGTRVNTGELFFGEGSRLTVL.